These T cell receptor beta chains were read from a single sample in a study of blood T cell repertoires in COVID-19. Measured with immunoSEQ multiplex PCR; TCRdb has only the in-frame clones, and not every one. Of some 400,000 clones listed, around 87% were seen once; the top ten hold approximately 1.2%. Sequencing input: PBMCs or T cells enriched from blood (not recorded which). The receptors here all came from a man younger than 45 who had recovered from COVID-19. CDR3s include the opening cysteine and the closing phenylalanine or tryptophan. Each record gives: CDR3 protein, CDR3 DNA, clone size, J gene, V gene, D gene. The D gene is left open where the match is weak. A row's size may be missing; if present it is once, few, many or a size class.

CDR3: CASSNGKKELFF
DNA: TGTGCCAGCAGCAACGGGAAGAAGGAGCTGTTTTTT
size: once
J: TRBJ2-2
V: TRBV21-1
D: .

CDR3: CASSLFSTGKNYGYTF
DNA: TGTGCCAGCAGCTTGTTTTCGACAGGAAAAAACTATGGCTACACCTTC
size: once
J: TRBJ1-2
V: TRBV5-8
D: .

CDR3: CASSVEGASSYNSPLHF
DNA: TGTGCCAGCAGCGTAGAAGGGGCGAGCTCCTATAATTCACCCCTCCACTTT
size: .
J: TRBJ1-6
V: TRBV9
D: .

CDR3: CASSLGQGLYYGYTF
DNA: TGTGCCAGCAGCTTAGGACAGGGCCTTTACTATGGCTACACCTTC
size: .
J: TRBJ1-2
V: TRBV7-2
D: TRBD1

CDR3: CASSSPAVNTGELFF
DNA: TGTGCCAGCAGTTCCCCAGCGGTGAACACCGGGGAGCTGTTTTTT
size: .
J: TRBJ2-2
V: TRBV6-2/TRBV6-3
D: .

CDR3: CASSLQSGGESEAFF
DNA: TGCGCCAGCAGCTTACAATCAGGGGGAGAGTCTGAAGCTTTCTTT
size: .
J: TRBJ1-1
V: TRBV5-1
D: TRBD1

CDR3: CASSESPYYEQYF
DNA: TGCGCCAGCAGTGAGTCTCCCTACTACGAGCAGTACTTC
size: .
J: TRBJ2-7
V: TRBV10-2
D: .

CDR3: CASRDRTRSYEQYF
DNA: TGTGCCAGCAGGGACAGGACGAGGTCCTACGAGCAGTACTTC
size: .
J: TRBJ2-7
V: TRBV13
D: TRBD1

CDR3: CASSFHQDGYTF
DNA: TGTGCCAGCAGCTTTCACCAGGATGGCTACACCTTC
size: .
J: TRBJ1-2
V: TRBV7-9
D: .

CDR3: CASSWTSAVTDTQYF
DNA: TGTGCCAGCAGCTGGACTAGCGCGGTCACAGATACGCAGTATTTT
size: .
J: TRBJ2-3
V: TRBV11-2
D: TRBD2

CDR3: CASSRPGELFF
DNA: TGTGCCAGCAGCCGTCCTGGGGAGCTGTTTTTT
size: .
J: TRBJ2-2
V: TRBV11-2
D: .

CDR3: CASSPGGGAFF
DNA: TGTGCCAGCAGTCCGGGGGGAGGAGCTTTCTTT
size: .
J: TRBJ1-1
V: TRBV25-1
D: .

CDR3: CASSLMGQGNQPQHF
DNA: TGTGCCAGCAGTTTAATGGGGCAGGGGAATCAGCCCCAGCATTTT
size: .
J: TRBJ1-5
V: TRBV27
D: .

CDR3: CASSDPRDSALPQHF
DNA: TGTGCCAGCAGTGACCCCCGGGACTCTGCGTTGCCCCAGCATTTT
size: .
J: TRBJ1-5
V: TRBV2
D: .

CDR3: CASSPYPLHRDGYF
DNA: TGTGCCAGCTCACCATACCCACTACACAGGGACGGGTACTTC
size: .
J: TRBJ2-7
V: TRBV18
D: .

CDR3: CASSLSDSYEQYF
DNA: TGTGCCAGCTCACTCAGCGACAGTTACGAGCAGTACTTC
size: .
J: TRBJ2-7
V: TRBV18
D: .